A single sample gave rise to the 29 T cell receptor beta chains below, sequenced in a study of cytomegalovirus exposure and HLA in healthy donors. The PCR made use of 60 Vbeta and 13 Jbeta primers. Assay: immunoSEQ multiplex PCR; the TCRdb copy retains only in-frame clones and omits some. Of about 200,000 clones listed, 70% to 85% are singletons. Sequencing used PBMCs. The receptors derive from a male donor in good health and CMV-seronegative.

V usage is TRBV23-1 and J usage is TRBJ1-1; a possible D gene is TRBD1 (6 bases). TRBV23-1 is marked as an open reading frame, function uncertain. V dropped 0 bases and J dropped 1 base, with 12 bases sitting between them. This CDR3 contains 16 residues. The CDR3 loop is CASSQSLRGRNTEAFF. The CDR3 DNA sequence: TGCGCCAGCAGTCAATCATTAAGGGGGAGGAACACTGAAGCTTTCTTT.

V is TRBV5-1 and J is TRBJ2-6; TRBD1 might be the D (7 bases). The CDR3 is made up of 19 amino acids. Per germline, CDR1 SGHRS and CDR2 YFSETQ. Trimming stripped 3 bases from V and 0 bases from J, with 19 bases between. The CDR3: CASSSSRQGGTSGANVLTF. The CDR3, as DNA: TGCGCCAGCAGCTCTTCAAGACAGGGAGGTACCTCTGGGGCCAACGTCCTGACTTTC.

This chain uses TRBV5-4 with TRBJ2-3, with 8 bases fitting TRBD1. Trimming cost V 2 bases and J 4 bases; bases outside gene matches: 6. Germline-derived CDR1 and CDR2 are SGHNT and YYREEE (reference sequence). The CDR3 runs to 15 residues. CDR3 in DNA: TGTGCCAGCAGCTTAAAAGGACAGGGCCCAGATACGCAGTATTTT. The encoded protein is CASSLKGQGPDTQYF.

The rearrangement uses TRBV5-5 and TRBJ2-7, with 10 bases that match TRBD2. Germline V CDR1 and CDR2: SGHKS, YYEKEE (reference sequence). The V gene end was trimmed by 1 base and the J gene end by 1 base; junction bases not matched to a gene: 2. The CDR3 is made up of 15 amino acids. In DNA, the CDR3 is TGTGCCAGCAGCTTGTCACTAGCGGGATCCTACGAGCAGTACTTC. Translating gives CASSLSLAGSYEQYF.

The V and J genes are TRBV5-5 and TRBJ2-3, with 11 bases matching TRBD2. The germline V gene has CDR1 SGHKS and CDR2 YYEKEE (reference sequence). The CDR3 is made up of 15 amino acids. V lost 0 bases to trimming and J lost 5 bases; unmatched junction nucleotides: 2. The CDR3 DNA reads as TGTGCCAGCAGCTTGGCACTAGCGGGAGAAGATACGCAGTATTTT. Translating gives CASSLALAGEDTQYF.

This chain uses TRBV19 with TRBJ1-2; D unclear. The germline V gene has CDR1 LNHDA and CDR2 SQIVND (reference sequence). The CDR3 consists of 12 residues. Trimming left V 4 bases short and J 4 bases short, with 7 bases between. The CDR3 here is CASSKHPYGYTF. The CDR3 DNA follows: TGTGCCAGTAGTAAACACCCCTATGGCTACACCTTC.

The J gene is TRBJ2-1, the V gene TRBV9, with TRBD2 identical over 12 bases. The germline V gene encodes CDR1 SGDLS and CDR2 YYNGEE. This CDR3 spans 19 amino acids. V lost 4 bases to trimming and J lost 2 bases; unmatched junction nucleotides: 13. CDR3 residues: CASSPRGTSGRHPYNEQFF. CDR3 nucleotides: TGTGCCAGCAGCCCCCGGGGGACTAGCGGGCGACACCCCTACAATGAGCAGTTCTTC.

This sequence joins TRBV4-1 and TRBJ2-2; D is uncertain. V shed 5 bases and J shed 6 bases, with 10 bases lying between them. The CDR3 extends over 13 amino acids. Germline CDR1 MGHRA, CDR2 YSYEKL. CDR3 nucleotides: TGCGCCAGCAGCGTCCCTCGGTCCGGGGAGCTGTTTTTT. As protein: CASSVPRSGELFF.

There are a few counts of this clone. The V call is TRBV6-1, the J call TRBJ1-5; the match to TRBD1 covers 8 bases. Germline V CDR1 and CDR2: MNHNS, SASEGT. CDR3 length: 15 amino acids. After removal of 6 bases from V and 4 bases from J, the junction contained 8 bases not matched to a gene. CDR3 region: CASSSAGGGNQPQHF. The DNA of the CDR3 is TGTGCCAGCAGCTCCGCAGGGGGCGGGAATCAGCCCCAGCATTTT.

The chain is built from TRBV5-5 and TRBJ2-7; D remains ambiguous. In germline, CDR1 is SGHKS, CDR2 YYEKEE (reference sequence). This CDR3 is built from 12 residues. The V end was cut by 4 bases, the J end by 3 bases, with 8 bases between. The CDR3: CASSDNLYEQYF. As DNA, the CDR3 is TGTGCCAGCAGCGACAATCTCTACGAGCAGTACTTC.

V is TRBV5-1 and J is TRBJ1-5; 10 bases map to TRBD1. The CDR3 contains 15 residues. Per the germline V gene, CDR1 is SGHRS and CDR2 is YFSETQ. Trimming cost V 0 bases and J 7 bases; bases outside gene matches: 4. DNA of the CDR3: TGCGCCAGCAGCTTGGGGACAGGGGGATTGCAGCCCCAGCATTTT. As protein: CASSLGTGGLQPQHF.

The chain has TRBV28 and TRBJ1-3; 12 bases match TRBD1. Germline V gene sequence: CDR1 MDHEN, CDR2 SYDVKM. The junction had 6 bases not matched to a gene; V was cut back by 6 bases and J by 6 bases. CDR3 length equals 15 residues. The CDR3 loop reads CASRPGTGGKNTIYF. The CDR3 bases are TGTGCCAGCAGGCCCGGGACAGGGGGCAAAAACACCATATATTTT.

This chain joins TRBV10-3 and TRBJ1-1; 8 nucleotides align to TRBD1. V lost 1 base, J lost 7 bases, and 5 bases stayed unmatched. The CDR3 consists of 14 residues. Germline CDR1 and CDR2: ENHRY and SYGVKD. This CDR3 reads CAISEYGQGGEAFF. CDR3 bases: TGTGCCATCAGTGAGTACGGACAGGGCGGTGAAGCTTTCTTT.

The V gene is TRBV4-2, the J gene TRBJ2-1; 10 bases align to TRBD1. This CDR3 region has 17 residues. Trimming removed 1 base from V and 5 bases from J; junction bases left unmatched: 8. CDR1 LGHNA and CDR2 YNFKEQ come from the germline V gene. DNA of the CDR3: TGTGCCAGCAGCCAAGTCGCCGGGACAGGGGTGGACAATGAGCAGTTCTTC. Its protein is CASSQVAGTGVDNEQFF.

This chain links TRBV6-4 with TRBJ2-1; 11 nucleotides agree with TRBD2. Germline lookup yields CDR1 MRHNA and CDR2 SNTAGT. There are 14 residues in the CDR3. With 4 bases clipped from V and 9 bases from J, the junction kept 5 bases outside the gene matches. The CDR3 sequence: CASSAGLAATEQFF. In DNA form, the CDR3 reads TGTGCCAGCAGTGCGGGACTAGCGGCGACTGAGCAGTTCTTC.

The sample holds a few counts of this clone. This rearrangement joins TRBV19 to TRBJ2-2, with a tentative D call TRBD1 (6 bases). This CDR3 has 14 amino acids. V lost 6 bases and J lost 1, with 9 bases in between. In germline, CDR1 is LNHDA, CDR2 SQIVND (reference sequence). The CDR3: CASRDSVNTGELFF. The DNA of the CDR3 is TGTGCCAGTAGGGACAGTGTGAACACCGGGGAGCTGTTTTTT.

The DNA for the CDR3 is TGTGCCAGTAGTATGGGCATATCGGGGACTAGCGAAGAGCAGTACTTC. Protein sequence: CASSMGISGTSEEQYF. The chain carries TRBV19 and TRBJ2-7, with 10 bases lining up with TRBD2. CDR1 LNHDA and CDR2 SQIVND come from the germline V gene (reference sequence). The CDR3 totals 16 residues. The J segment lost 7 bases and the V segment lost 3 bases, leaving 12 bases of the junction unmatched.

This chain connects TRBV19 to TRBJ2-2, with TRBD1 identical over 8 bases. Germline V gene sequence: CDR1 LNHDA, CDR2 SQIVND (reference sequence). The CDR3 length is 17 residues. V was pared by 3 bases and J by 5 bases, with 11 bases of the junction left unmatched. The CDR3 sequence: CASSMGVGQGATGELFF. The CDR3 DNA reads as TGTGCCAGTAGTATGGGGGTGGGGCAGGGGGCTACCGGGGAGCTGTTTTTT.

The J gene is TRBJ2-3, the V gene TRBV30; tentatively, D is TRBD2 (6 bases). The germline gives CDR1 GTSNPN, CDR2 SVGIG (reference sequence). V was cut by 0 bases and J by 0 bases, with 10 bases left in between. This CDR3 is built from 15 residues. The CDR3 region is CAWSVGGTSTDTQYF. CDR3 sequence (DNA): TGTGCCTGGAGTGTAGGTGGGACTAGCACAGATACGCAGTATTTT.

This chain joins TRBV11-2 and TRBJ2-7; a possible D gene is TRBD2 (6 bases). Germline V gene sequence: CDR1 SGHAT, CDR2 FQNNGV. The CDR3 extends over 14 amino acids. With 5 bases removed from V and 3 bases from J, the gap between germline ends came to 14 bases. Written as DNA, the CDR3 is TGTGCCAGCAGCGCCGGGGGTCCCAGCTACGAGCAGTACTTC. Amino acid sequence: CASSAGGPSYEQYF. The full variable domain, with the rest looked up from reference TRBV11-2 and TRBJ2-7, is EAGVAQSPRYKIIEKRQSVAFWCNPISGHATLYWYQQILGQGPKLLIQFQNNGVVDDSQLPKDRFSAERLKGVDSTLKIQPAKLEDSAVYLCASSAGGPSYEQYFGPGTRLTVT.

This clone was counted ten times or more. The chain links TRBV19 to TRBJ2-3, with 11 nucleotides matching TRBD2. V lost 10 bases, J lost 0 bases, and 3 bases stayed unmatched. Germline CDR1 is LNHDA and CDR2 is SQIVND (reference sequence). The CDR3 runs 14 residues. The CDR3 region has the DNA TGTGCCACCAGGACTAGCGGGAGCACAGATACGCAGTATTTT. Translation: CATRTSGSTDTQYF.

This rearrangement joins TRBV30 to TRBJ1-1, with D possibly matching TRBD1 (5 bases). The CDR3 has 13 residues. V was trimmed by 3 bases and J by 6 bases, leaving 14 bases between them. Germline values: CDR1 GTSNPN, CDR2 SVGIG (reference sequence). CDR3 bases: TGTGCCTGGAGCTTTGGATCAGGGCCTGAAGCTTTCTTT. Translation gives CAWSFGSGPEAFF.

The genes are TRBV27 and TRBJ2-2; 10 bases are shared with TRBD2. V gave up 5 bases and J gave up 1 base; unmatched junction bases: 4. This CDR3 comprises 16 residues. Germline CDR1 and CDR2: MNHEY and SMNVEV (reference sequence). The CDR3 reads CASSDLAGENTGELFF. DNA for the CDR3: TGTGCCAGCAGTGACCTAGCGGGAGAGAACACCGGGGAGCTGTTTTTT.

The table lists this clone with a few counts. This chain uses TRBV6-1 with TRBJ1-2; D is perhaps TRBD1 (5 bases). CDR1 and CDR2 from the germline V gene are MNHNS and SASEGT. The CDR3 runs to 14 residues. V dropped 3 bases and J dropped 5 bases, with 13 bases sitting between them. The DNA of the CDR3 is TGTGCCAGCAGTGACCTTGGACACCGATATGGCTACACCTTC. Protein sequence: CASSDLGHRYGYTF.

The V gene is TRBV28, the J gene TRBJ2-1; 7 bases match TRBD1. The CDR3 extends over 15 amino acids. From germline, CDR1 is MDHEN and CDR2 SYDVKM. V lost 8 bases, J lost 0 bases, and 7 bases stayed unmatched. CDR3 residues: CASAPRTGSYNEQFF. CDR3 in DNA: TGTGCCAGCGCACCCCGGACAGGCTCCTACAATGAGCAGTTCTTC.

V and J are TRBV19 and TRBJ1-2; maybe TRBD1 (5 bases). Germline CDR1 and CDR2: LNHDA and SQIVND (reference sequence). Trimming pared 10 bases from V and 1 base from J, leaving 19 bases between. The CDR3 runs to 15 residues. This chain's CDR3 is CATAPDLGLNYGYTF. The CDR3 DNA is TGTGCCACCGCTCCAGACTTGGGGCTTAACTATGGCTACACCTTC.

This chain links TRBV21-1 with TRBJ2-1; the table calls TRBD2, which could not be checked here. TRBV21-1 is designated a pseudogene. The CDR3 sequence is 11 residues long. As DNA, the CDR3 is TGTGCCAGCACTCCTTACAATGAGCAGTTCTTC. Its protein product is CASTPYNEQFF.

The rearrangement uses TRBV6-5 and TRBJ2-1; TRBD2 might be the D (6 bases). V lost 5 bases and J 9 bases, leaving 11 bases between the germline ends. The germline CDR1 and CDR2 sequences are MNHEY and SVGAGI. The CDR3 spans 12 residues. CDR3 sequence: CASSRRASEQFF. CDR3 DNA: TGTGCCAGCAGTCGGAGGGCCTCTGAGCAGTTCTTC.

The chain employs TRBV2 and TRBJ2-2; possible D gene TRBD1, 5 bases. V was trimmed by 3 bases and J by 5 bases, leaving 13 bases between them. The CDR3 consists of 15 residues. Germline-derived CDR1 and CDR2 are SNHLY and FYNNEI. The chain's CDR3 is CASSEERGGTGELFF. For the CDR3, the DNA is TGTGCCAGCAGTGAGGAAAGGGGTGGGACCGGGGAGCTGTTTTTT.